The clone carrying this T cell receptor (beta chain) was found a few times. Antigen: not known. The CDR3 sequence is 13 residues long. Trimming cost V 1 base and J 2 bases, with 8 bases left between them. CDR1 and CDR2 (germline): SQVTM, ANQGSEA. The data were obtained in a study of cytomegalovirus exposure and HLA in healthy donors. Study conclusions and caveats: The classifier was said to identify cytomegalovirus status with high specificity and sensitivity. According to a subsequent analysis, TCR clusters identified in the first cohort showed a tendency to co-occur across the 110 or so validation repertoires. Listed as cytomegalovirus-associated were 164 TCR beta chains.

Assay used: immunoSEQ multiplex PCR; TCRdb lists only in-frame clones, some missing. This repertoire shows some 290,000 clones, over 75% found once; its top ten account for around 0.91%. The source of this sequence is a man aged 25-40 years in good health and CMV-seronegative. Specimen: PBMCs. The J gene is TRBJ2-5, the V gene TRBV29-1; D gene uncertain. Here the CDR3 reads CSVEGRWQETQYF. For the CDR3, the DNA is TGCAGCGTTGAAGGGCGGTGGCAAGAGACCCAGTACTTC.